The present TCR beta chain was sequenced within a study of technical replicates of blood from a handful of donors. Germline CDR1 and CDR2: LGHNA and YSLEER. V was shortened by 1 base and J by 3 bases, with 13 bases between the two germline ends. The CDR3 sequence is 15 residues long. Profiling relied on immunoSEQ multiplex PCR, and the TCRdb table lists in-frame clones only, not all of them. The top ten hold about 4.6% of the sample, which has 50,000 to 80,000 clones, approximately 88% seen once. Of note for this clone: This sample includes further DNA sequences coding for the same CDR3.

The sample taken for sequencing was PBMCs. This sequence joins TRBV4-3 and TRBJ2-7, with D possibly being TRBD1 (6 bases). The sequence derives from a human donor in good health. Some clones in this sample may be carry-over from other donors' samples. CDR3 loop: CASSQVLGGSYEQYF. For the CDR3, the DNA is TGCGCCAGCAGCCAAGTTTTAGGGGGAAGCTACGAGCAGTACTTC.